The T cell receptor (beta chain) under discussion was sequenced for a study of post-analysis software for immune sequencing data. Study outcomes and limitations: Compared with controls, patients showed significantly lower normalized Chao1 diversity. Several TRBV segments were more frequent in patients than controls; TRBV5-6, TRBV5-1 and TRBV20-1 belonged to this group. Pronounced co-clustering by F measure was evident among identically batched samples.

In the case of this clonotype: Its antigen is unknown.

The CDR3 is 13 residues long. CDR1 is SQVTM, CDR2 ANQGSEA, per germline. V lost 2 bases and J 9 bases, leaving 11 bases between the germline ends. cDNA libraries of TCR beta carried unique molecular identifiers. Roughly 500,000 cDNA molecules were obtained per 1 to 10 million input T cells. TCRdb re-analysed the PCR reads in MiXCR, keeping a single row per CDR3 protein. Of roughly 650,000 distinct CDR3 sequences listed, 55% to 70% were seen once; the top ten hold about 11%. This TCR came from a girl aged 2 to 9 with multiple sclerosis. Sample: blood. The rearrangement joins TRBV29-1 to TRBJ1-6; D gene unclear. The CDR3: CSVELTHGSPLHF. The DNA of the CDR3 is TGCAGCGTTGAATTGACCCACGGTTCACCCCTCCACTTT.